This T cell receptor beta chain was captured by sequencing in a study of blood T cells in healthy people across ages (dated by TCRdb to between 2015 and 2017). Some background on the complete study: In model experiments, template switching captured roughly one uniquely barcoded TCR beta cDNA molecule for every two T cells. The study measured age-related changes in TCR beta repertoire diversity using deep sequencing normalized with unique cDNA molecular identifiers. The donors were split into four age groups: young (average roughly 15 years), middle-aged (39), aged (around 67) and long-lived (about 74). To avoid experimental bias, donors of different ages were spread randomly across the sequencing lanes. Using the same blood draw, the study looked at two additional independent replicas of 1 million unique cDNA reads for two donors, one aged 18 to 29 and the other aged 80 or older. Study-wide conclusions, independent of this receptor: Because donor CMV infection status was unknown, age-related changes in expanded clonotypes were potentially confounded. Compared with the aged group, the long-lived group had more naive CD4+ T cells, fewer expanded clones and increased TCR diversity, a pattern suggesting age selection. Conclusive comparison of naive and antigen-experienced compartments was prevented by the profiling of bulk unsorted PBMCs. Observed TCR beta diversity correlated strongly with the percentage of naive T cells measured by flow cytometry. Observed TCR beta diversity per million T cells fell roughly linearly with age, and a significant reduction was already apparent by age roughly 40. Estimates of total diversity from one million sequenced T cells were regarded as lower bounds and underestimates.

The germline V gene gives CDR1 as SQVTM and CDR2 as ANQGSEA. Trimming costs V 0 bases and J 6 bases, and their ends lie 8 bases apart. Reading from cysteine to phenylalanine, the CDR3 counts 12 amino acids. Only the CDR3 DNA is retained, 36 bases long and in frame from the first base. The 39 donors, aged about 6 to 90 years, were systemically healthy Caucasian individuals from Russia. Each donor gave 8 to 10 milliliters of peripheral blood, drawn into EDTA-treated Vacutainer tubes. Ficoll-Paque density-gradient centrifugation was used to isolate PBMCs, with at least 6.5 million per sample. Trizol reagent was used to extract total RNA from the PBMCs, yielding at least 5 micrograms per sample. For every donor, an aliquot of PBMCs went through flow cytometry to measure the percentages of naive CD45RAhigh/CD27high T cells. Library generation was performed with 5' RACE. This sample was sequenced with an Illumina HiSeq 2500. A second PCR of roughly 7 to 12 cycles was performed with a sample-barcoded 5' primer and a J-beta primer mix. A template-switch 5' adaptor carrying 12 random nucleotides introduced a unique molecular identifier onto each TCR beta cDNA molecule. At least 3 million CDR3-containing paired-end reads were obtained from each sample. The Mint cDNA synthesis kit, primed by a TRBC-specific oligonucleotide, was used to synthesize first-strand cDNA from all RNA. All cDNA was treated with uracil-DNA glycosylase and then went through a first 18-cycle PCR with the universal primers M1SS and BC2_uni_R. The study's processing was this. For normalization, 1 million high-quality reads were randomly selected from each sample, with every read carrying a distinct molecular identifier. Instead of being binned into consensus sequences, reads that shared molecular identifiers were thrown out. MiTCR, with a Q25 quality threshold and the strictest error-elimination algorithm, was used for CDR3 identification, clonotype clustering and error correction. A nonparametric unseen species model using Euler transformation provided a lower-bound estimate of total TCR beta diversity. Clones were called with MiXCR by TCRdb after fastp trimmed the public reads at Q25, and only in-frame beta chains were retained. Rows are unified per CDR3 protein, each entry keeping the most common DNA and genes. These V and J calls derive from TCRdb rather than the authors' analysis. The sample profile shows roughly 860,000 distinct CDR3 sequences; around 62% of them were found once. Roughly a quarter of the sample comes from the top ten.

This clonotype came up a few times. Its antigen has not been determined. No base-level quality is on record; no much larger clone is a single base apart. This clonotype originated in a man aged 25 to 40 in good health. Material for sequencing was blood. This sequence uses TRBV29-1 and TRBJ1-2, with the D gene too uncertain to name. The CDR3 sequence is CSVEDTVHGYTF. The sequenced DNA is TGCAGCGTTGAAGACACAGTGCATGGCTACACCTTC.